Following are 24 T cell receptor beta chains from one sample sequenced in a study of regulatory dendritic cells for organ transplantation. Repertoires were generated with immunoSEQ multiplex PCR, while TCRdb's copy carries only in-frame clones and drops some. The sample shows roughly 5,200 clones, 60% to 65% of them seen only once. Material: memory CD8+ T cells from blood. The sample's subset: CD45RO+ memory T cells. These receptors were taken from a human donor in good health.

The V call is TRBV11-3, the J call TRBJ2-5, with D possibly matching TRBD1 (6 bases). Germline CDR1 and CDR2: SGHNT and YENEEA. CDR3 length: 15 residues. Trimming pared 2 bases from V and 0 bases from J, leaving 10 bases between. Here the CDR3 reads CASSLTGTYQETQYF. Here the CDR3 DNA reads TGTGCCAGCAGCTTAACAGGGACGTACCAAGAGACCCAGTACTTC.

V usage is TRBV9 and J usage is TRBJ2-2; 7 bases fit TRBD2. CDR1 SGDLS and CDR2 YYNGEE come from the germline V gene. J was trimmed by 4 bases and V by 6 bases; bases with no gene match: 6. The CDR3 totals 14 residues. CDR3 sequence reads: CASTRPGGTGELFF. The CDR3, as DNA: TGTGCCAGCACAAGACCGGGGGGCACCGGGGAGCTGTTTTTT.

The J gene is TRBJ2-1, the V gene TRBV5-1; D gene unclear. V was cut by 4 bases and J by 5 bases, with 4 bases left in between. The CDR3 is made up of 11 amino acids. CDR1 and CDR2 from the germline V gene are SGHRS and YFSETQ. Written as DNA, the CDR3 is TGCGCCAGCAGCGAGGACAATGAGCAGTTCTTC. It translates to CASSEDNEQFF.

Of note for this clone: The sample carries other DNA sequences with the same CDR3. The CDR3 DNA follows: TGTGCCAGCAGCCAGACCCCGGGGACCGGGGAGCTGTTTTTT. Protein sequence: CASSQTPGTGELFF. The rearrangement uses TRBV7-9 and TRBJ2-2, with D maybe TRBD2 (5 bases). From germline, CDR1 is SEHNR and CDR2 FQNEAQ (reference sequence). CDR3 size: 14 residues. With 5 bases removed from V and 5 bases from J, the gap between germline ends came to 12 bases. Full variable domain (outside the CDR3, taken from reference TRBV7-9 and TRBJ2-2): DTGVSQNPRHKITKRGQNVTFRCDPISEHNRLYWYRQTLGQGPEFLTYFQNEAQLEKSRLLSDRFSAERPKGSFSTLEIQRTEQGDSAMYLCASSQTPGTGELFFGEGSRLTVL.

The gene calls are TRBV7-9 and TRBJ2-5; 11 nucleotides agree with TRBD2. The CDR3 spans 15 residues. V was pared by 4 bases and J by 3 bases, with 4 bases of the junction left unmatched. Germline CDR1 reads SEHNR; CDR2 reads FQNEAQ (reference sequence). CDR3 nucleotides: TGTGCCAGCAGCTATCCACTAGCGGGGGAAGAGACCCAGTACTTC. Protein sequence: CASSYPLAGEETQYF.

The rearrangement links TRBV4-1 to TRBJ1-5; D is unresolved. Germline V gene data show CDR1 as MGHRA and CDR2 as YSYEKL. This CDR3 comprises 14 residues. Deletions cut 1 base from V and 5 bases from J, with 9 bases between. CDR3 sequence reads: CASSQGHDDQPQHF. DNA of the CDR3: TGCGCCAGCAGCCAAGGACACGACGATCAGCCCCAGCATTTT.

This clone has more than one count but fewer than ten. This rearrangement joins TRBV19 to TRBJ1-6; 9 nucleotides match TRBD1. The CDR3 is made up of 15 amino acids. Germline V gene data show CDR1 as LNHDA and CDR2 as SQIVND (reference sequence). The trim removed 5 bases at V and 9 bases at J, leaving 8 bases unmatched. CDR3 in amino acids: CASSFQQGARSPLHF. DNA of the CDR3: TGTGCCAGTAGTTTCCAACAGGGGGCGCGTTCACCCCTCCACTTT. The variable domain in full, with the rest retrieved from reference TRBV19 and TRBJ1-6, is DGGITQSPKYLFRKEGQNVTLSCEQNLNHDAMYWYRQDPGQGLRLIYYSQIVNDFQKGDIAEGYSVSREKKESFPLTVTSAQKNPTAFYLCASSFQQGARSPLHFGNGTRLTVT.

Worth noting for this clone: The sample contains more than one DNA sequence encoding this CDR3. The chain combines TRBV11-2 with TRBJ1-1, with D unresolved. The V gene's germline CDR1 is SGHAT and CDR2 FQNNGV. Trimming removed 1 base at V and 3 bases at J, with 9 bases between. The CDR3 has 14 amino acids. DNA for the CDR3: TGTGCCAGCAGCTTAGGCGGTCGGGACACTGAAGCTTTCTTT. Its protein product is CASSLGGRDTEAFF.

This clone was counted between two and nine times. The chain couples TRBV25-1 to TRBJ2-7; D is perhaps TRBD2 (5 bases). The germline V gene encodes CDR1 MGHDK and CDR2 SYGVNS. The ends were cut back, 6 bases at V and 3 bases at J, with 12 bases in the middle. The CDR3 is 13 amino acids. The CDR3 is CASRNSGSYEQYF. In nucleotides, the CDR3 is TGTGCCAGCAGAAATTCGGGAAGCTACGAGCAGTACTTC.

CDR3 amino acids: CASSSGQYYGYTF. The CDR3 coding sequence is TGTGCCAGCAGTTCGGGACAGTACTATGGCTACACCTTC. J is TRBJ1-2 and V is TRBV6-5; 7 nucleotides agree with TRBD1. The germline V gene has CDR1 MNHEY and CDR2 SVGAGI. This CDR3 comprises 13 residues. J gave up 3 bases and V 4 bases, and 2 bases lay outside the gene matches.

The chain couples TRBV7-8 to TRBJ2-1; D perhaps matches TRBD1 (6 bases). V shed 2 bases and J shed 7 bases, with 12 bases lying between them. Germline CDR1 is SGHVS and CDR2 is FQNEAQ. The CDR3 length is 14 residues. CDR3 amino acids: CASSLSQGWNEQFF. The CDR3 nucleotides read TGTGCCAGCAGCTTATCACAGGGCTGGAATGAGCAGTTCTTC.

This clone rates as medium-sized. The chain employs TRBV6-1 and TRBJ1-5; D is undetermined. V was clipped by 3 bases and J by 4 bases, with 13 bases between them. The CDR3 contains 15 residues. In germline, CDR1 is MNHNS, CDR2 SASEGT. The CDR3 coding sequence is TGTGCCAGCAGTGAGGCCCTACACAGAAATCAGCCCCAGCATTTT. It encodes CASSEALHRNQPQHF.

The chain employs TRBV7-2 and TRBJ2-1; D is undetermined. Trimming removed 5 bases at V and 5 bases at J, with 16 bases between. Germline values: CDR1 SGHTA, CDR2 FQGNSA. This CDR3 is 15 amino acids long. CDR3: CASSPEFSKHNEQFF. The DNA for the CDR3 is TGTGCCAGCAGCCCAGAATTTTCAAAACACAATGAGCAGTTCTTC. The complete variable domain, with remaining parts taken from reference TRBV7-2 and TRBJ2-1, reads GAGVSQSPSNKVTEKGKDVELRCDPISGHTALYWYRQSLGQGLEFLIYFQGNSAPDKSGLPSDRFSAERTGGSVSTLTIQRTQQEDSAVYLCASSPEFSKHNEQFFGPGTRLTVL.

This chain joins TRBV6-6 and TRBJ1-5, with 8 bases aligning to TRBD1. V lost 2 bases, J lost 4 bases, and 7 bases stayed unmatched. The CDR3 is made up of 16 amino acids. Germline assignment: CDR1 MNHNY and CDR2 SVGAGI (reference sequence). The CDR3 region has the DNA TGTGCCAGCAGTTACCTTAAAGGACAGGGTAATCAGCCCCAGCATTTT. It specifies CASSYLKGQGNQPQHF.

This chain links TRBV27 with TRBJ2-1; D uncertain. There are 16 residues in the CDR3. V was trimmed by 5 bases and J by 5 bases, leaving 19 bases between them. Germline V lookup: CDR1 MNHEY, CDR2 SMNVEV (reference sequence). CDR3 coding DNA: TGTGCCAGCAGTCCCGACTCGGCGATAACCAACAATGAGCAGTTCTTC. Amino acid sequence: CASSPDSAITNNEQFF.

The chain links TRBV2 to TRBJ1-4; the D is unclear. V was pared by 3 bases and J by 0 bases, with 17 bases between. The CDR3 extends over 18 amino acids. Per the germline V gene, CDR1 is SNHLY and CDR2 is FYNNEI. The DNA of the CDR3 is TGTGCCAGCAGTGATCGACGGGGATTTCCCTCAACTAATGAAAAACTGTTTTTT. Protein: CASSDRRGFPSTNEKLFF. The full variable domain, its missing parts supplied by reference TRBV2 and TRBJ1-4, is EPEVTQTPSHQVTQMGQEVILRCVPISNHLYFYWYRQILGQKVEFLVSFYNNEISEKSEIFDDQFSVERPDGSNFTLKIRSTKLEDSAMYFCASSDRRGFPSTNEKLFFGSGTQLSVL.

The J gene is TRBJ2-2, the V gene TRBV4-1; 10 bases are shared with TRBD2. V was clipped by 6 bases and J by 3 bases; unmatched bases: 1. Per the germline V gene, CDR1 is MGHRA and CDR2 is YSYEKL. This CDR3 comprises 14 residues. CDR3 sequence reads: CASRAGGHTGELFF. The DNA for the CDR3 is TGCGCCAGCAGAGCGGGGGGGCACACCGGGGAGCTGTTTTTT.

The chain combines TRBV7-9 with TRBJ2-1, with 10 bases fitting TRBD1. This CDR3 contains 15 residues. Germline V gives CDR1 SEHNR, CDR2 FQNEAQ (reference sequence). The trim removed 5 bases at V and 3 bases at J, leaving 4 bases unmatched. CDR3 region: CASSPRDRGYNEQFF. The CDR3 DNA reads TGTGCCAGCAGCCCCCGGGACAGGGGCTACAATGAGCAGTTCTTC.

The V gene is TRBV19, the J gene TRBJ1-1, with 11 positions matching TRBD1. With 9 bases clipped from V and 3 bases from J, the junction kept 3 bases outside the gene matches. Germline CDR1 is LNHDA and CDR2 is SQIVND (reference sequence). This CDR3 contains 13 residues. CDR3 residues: CARGTGGDTEAFF. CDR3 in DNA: TGTGCCAGAGGGACAGGGGGGGACACTGAAGCTTTCTTT.

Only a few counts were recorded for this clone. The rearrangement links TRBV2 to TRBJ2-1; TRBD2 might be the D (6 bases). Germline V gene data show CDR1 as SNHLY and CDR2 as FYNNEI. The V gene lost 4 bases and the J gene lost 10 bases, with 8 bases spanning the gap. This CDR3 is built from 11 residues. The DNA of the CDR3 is TGTGCCAGCAGTGGCGGGGAAGAGCAGTTCTTC. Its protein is CASSGGEEQFF.

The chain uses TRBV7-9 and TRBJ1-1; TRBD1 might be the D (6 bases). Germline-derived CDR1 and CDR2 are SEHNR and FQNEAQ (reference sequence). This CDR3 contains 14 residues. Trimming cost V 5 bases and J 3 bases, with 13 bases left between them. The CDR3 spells CASSQGQGDTEAFF. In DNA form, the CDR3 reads TGTGCCAGCAGCCAGGGACAAGGGGACACTGAAGCTTTCTTT.

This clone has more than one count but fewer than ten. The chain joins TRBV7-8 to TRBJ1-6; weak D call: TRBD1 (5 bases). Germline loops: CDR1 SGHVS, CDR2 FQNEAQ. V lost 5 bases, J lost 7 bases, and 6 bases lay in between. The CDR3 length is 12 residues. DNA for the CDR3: TGTGCCAGCAGCCCAGGGAATTCACCCCTCCACTTT. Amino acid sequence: CASSPGNSPLHF. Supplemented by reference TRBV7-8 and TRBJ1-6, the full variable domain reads GAGVSQSPRYKVAKRGQDVALRCDPISGHVSLFWYQQALGQGPEFLTYFQNEAQLDKSGLPSDRFFAERPEGSVSTLKIQRTQQEDSAVYLCASSPGNSPLHFGNGTRLTVT.

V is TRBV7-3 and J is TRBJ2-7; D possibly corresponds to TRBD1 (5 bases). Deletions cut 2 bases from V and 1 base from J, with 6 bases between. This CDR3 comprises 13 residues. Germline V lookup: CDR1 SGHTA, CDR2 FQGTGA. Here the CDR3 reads CASSLDSSYEQYF. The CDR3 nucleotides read TGTGCCAGCAGCTTAGACAGTTCCTACGAGCAGTACTTC.

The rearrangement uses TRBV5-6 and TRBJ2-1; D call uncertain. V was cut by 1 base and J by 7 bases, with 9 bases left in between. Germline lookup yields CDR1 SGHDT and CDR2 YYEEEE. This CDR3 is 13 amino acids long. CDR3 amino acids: CASSLLVQNEQFF. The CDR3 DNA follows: TGTGCCAGCAGCTTGTTGGTACAGAATGAGCAGTTCTTC.